This TCR beta chain originates from a study of technical replicates of blood from a few donors (dated by TCRdb to the late 2010s). In the case of this clone: Its antigen remains undetermined. No base quality values were provided; no much bigger clone lies one nucleotide off.

The library was built by means of the immunoSEQ multiplex PCR assay. TCRdb carries this immuneACCESS record with in-frame sequences only. Its versions omit some clonotypes, under half of them owing to an unresolved V gene in the studies checked, with the rest unexplained. The sample contains around 100,000 clones, about 95% of them found a single time. 0.25% to 0.35% of the sample is held by the ten biggest clonotypes. The junction shows trimming of 5 bases on V and 8 bases on J, and the gene matches do not reach 10 bases of it. CDR1 and CDR2 are read off the germline V gene (reference sequence) as MNHEY and SMNVEV. The CDR3 numbers 15 residues from cysteine through phenylalanine. The kept DNA is CDR3 alone, 45 bases in frame from the first base.

The chain was built from TRBV27 and TRBJ1-2; 11 central nucleotides agree with TRBD1. Sequencing input: T cells isolated from PBMCs. This TCR was sampled from a human donor in good health. The base sequence is TGTGCCAGCAGTCCTCAGAGGACAGGGGGCCGGGGCTACACCTTC. This gives the protein CASSPQRTGGRGYTF.